This T cell receptor (beta chain) was identified in a study of T cell repertoires in cytomegalovirus infection. Study-level background: Public signatures in TCR beta pointed to CMV infection and matching HLA type.

The sample holds a few counts of this clonotype. Germline V CDR1 and CDR2: MDHEN, SYDVKM. The CDR3 has 15 residues. V trimming: 3 bases; J trimming: 7 bases; junction bases outside the gene matches: 9. One entry per CDR3 protein results from TCRdb running MiXCR on the reads. The table records more than 400,000 distinct CDR3 sequences, 26% of them present only once. This TCR derives from a human donor in good health (CMV status not recorded). Some clones in this sample may be carry-over from other donors' samples. The V call is TRBV28, the J call TRBJ2-1; 7 nucleotides align to TRBD2. Sequencing was carried out using PBMCs. CDR3 nucleotides: TGTGCCAGCAGTTTGGAGGGAGGGCCCCGGAATGAGCAGTTCTTC. As protein: CASSLEGGPRNEQFF.